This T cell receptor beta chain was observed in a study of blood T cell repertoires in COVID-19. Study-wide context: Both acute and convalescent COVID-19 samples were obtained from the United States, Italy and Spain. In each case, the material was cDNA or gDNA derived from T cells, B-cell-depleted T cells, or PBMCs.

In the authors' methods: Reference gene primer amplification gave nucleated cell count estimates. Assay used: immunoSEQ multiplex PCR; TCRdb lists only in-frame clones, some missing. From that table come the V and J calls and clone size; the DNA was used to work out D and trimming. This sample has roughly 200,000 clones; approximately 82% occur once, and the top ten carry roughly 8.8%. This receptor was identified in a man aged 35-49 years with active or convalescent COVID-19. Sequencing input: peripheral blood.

The CDR3 is CAWSVGTGSGNQPQHF. Written as DNA, the CDR3 is TGTGCCTGGAGTGTTGGGACAGGTAGCGGCAATCAGCCCCAGCATTTT. The genes are TRBV30 and TRBJ1-5, with 8 bases matching TRBD1. The CDR3 extends over 16 amino acids. V dropped 0 bases and J dropped 2; count of bases not matched to a gene: 6. Germline V gives CDR1 GTSNPN, CDR2 SVGIG (reference sequence).